This record looks at one T cell receptor (beta chain) sequence and its context. Its specificity is unknown. These data originate in a study of shared clonotypes between healthy human individuals. Study context: A donor's plate count was three for CD4 naive and three for CD4 memory; CD8 naive had two and CD8 memory one. Study outcomes and limitations: Generally, naive subsets came out with larger estimated richness than memory subsets.

The table came from immunoSEQ multiplex PCR; TCRdb's copy has only in-frame clones and leaves some out. This table holds 1.5 million to 2.5 million clones, around 96% found once. Positively selected for CCR7, the CD45RO-negative cells used as naive CD8 cells excluded terminally differentiated effector memory CD45RA+ cells. CDR1 and CDR2 from the germline V gene are MDHEN and SYDVKM. The CDR3 is made up of 11 amino acids. V was clipped by 6 bases and J by 7 bases, with 6 bases between them. The sequencing sample was made of naive CD8+ T cells sorted from blood. V is TRBV28 and J is TRBJ2-2; the D is unclear. This sequence was found in a man aged 18 to 29 in good health. This chain's CDR3 is CASRVNGELFF. CDR3 sequence (DNA): TGTGCCAGCAGGGTGAACGGGGAGCTGTTTTTT.